This T cell receptor beta chain derives from a study of shared clonotypes between healthy human individuals. Overall study findings and caveats: Apart from blood, nothing was sampled; tissue repertoires likely differ.

On this clone: Its antigen is as yet unknown.

CDR3 length equals 14 residues. The V segment lost 1 base and the J segment 6 bases; nucleotides outside the gene matches: 4. CDR1 and CDR2 from the germline V gene are SGHTA and FQGNSA. Here immunoSEQ multiplex PCR was the method, and the copy in TCRdb shows in-frame clones only, minus some. The data hold around 1.6 million clones, with 98% observed a single time. The TCR sequence derives from a man aged 25-45 years in good health. Sequencing was carried out using naive CD4+ T cells sorted from blood. Subset noted: CD45RA+ positively selected. The J gene is TRBJ2-3, the V gene TRBV7-2, with TRBD2 identical over 7 bases. The CDR3, as DNA: TGTGCCAGCAGCTTAGGGGTAGCGGGTGATACGCAGTATTTT. Protein sequence: CASSLGVAGDTQYF.